The 23 T cell receptor beta chains below were found in one sample sequenced in a study of T cell repertoires in cytomegalovirus infection. A single record per CDR3 protein comes from TCRdb applying MiXCR to the reads. The sample has roughly 190,000 distinct CDR3 sequences; approximately 9.7% are singletons. The material sequenced was PBMCs. These receptor sequences come from a human donor in good health (CMV status not recorded). Some clones in this sample may be carry-over from other donors' samples.

J is TRBJ2-7 and V is TRBV27, with 10 bases matching TRBD2. Trimming took 2 bases from V and 3 from J; bases not matched to a gene: 13. The CDR3 length is 18 residues. The V gene's germline CDR1 is MNHEY and CDR2 SMNVEV (reference sequence). CDR3 sequence: CASSLRPQLAGKFYEQYF. In nucleotides, the CDR3 is TGTGCCAGCAGTTTAAGGCCCCAACTAGCGGGGAAATTCTACGAGCAGTACTTC.

This clonotype was picked up many times. The gene calls are TRBV7-8 and TRBJ1-2; TRBD1 agrees at 8 bases. Germline assignment: CDR1 SGHVS and CDR2 FQNEAQ. The CDR3 runs 13 residues. After removal of 1 base from V and 11 bases from J, the junction contained 6 bases not matched to a gene. The CDR3 loop reads CASSLGQGFSYTF. CDR3 sequence (DNA): TGTGCCAGCAGCTTAGGACAGGGGTTCTCTTACACCTTC.

V and J are TRBV2 and TRBJ2-2; the D gene is possibly TRBD2 (5 bases). CDR3 length equals 14 residues. Germline V CDR1 and CDR2: SNHLY, FYNNEI. V dropped 5 bases and J dropped 6 bases, with 13 bases sitting between them. The CDR3, as DNA: TGTGCCAGCAGTTTTTATCGGGAATCCGGGGAGCTGTTTTTT. Translated, it gives CASSFYRESGELFF.

This CDR3 is CASGTGELFF. The DNA for the CDR3 is TGTGCCAGTGGAACCGGGGAGCTGTTTTTT. The J gene is TRBJ2-2, the V gene TRBV19, with D uncertain. V was cut by 8 bases and J by 5 bases, with 3 bases left in between. This CDR3 spans 10 amino acids. CDR1 is LNHDA and CDR2 is SQIVND in the germline V gene (reference sequence).

This clonotype was counted between two and nine times. The J gene is TRBJ2-3, the V gene TRBV14; tentatively, D is TRBD2 (6 bases). The CDR3 is 17 amino acids. CDR1 is SGHDN and CDR2 is FVKESK in the germline V gene. V was trimmed by 1 base and J by 2 bases, leaving 16 bases between them. CDR3 in amino acids: CASSQVFSRGFTDTQYF. DNA for the CDR3: TGTGCCAGCAGCCAAGTTTTCTCCCGGGGGTTCACAGATACGCAGTATTTT.

This clonotype was recorded a few times. CDR3 sequence reads: CSRSDQETQYF. CDR3 DNA: TGCAGCCGGTCGGATCAAGAGACCCAGTACTTC. The chain recombines TRBV29-1 with TRBJ2-5, with D uncertain. V gave up 8 bases and J gave up 2 bases, with 9 bases separating them. The CDR3 sequence is 11 residues long. The germline CDR1 and CDR2 sequences are SQVTM and ANQGSEA. Full variable domain (remainder filled in from reference TRBV29-1 and TRBJ2-5): SAVISQKPSRDICQRGTSLTIQCQVDSQVTMMFWYRQQPGQSLTLIATANQGSEATYESGFVIDKFPISRPNLTFSTLTVSNMSPEDSSIYLCSRSDQETQYFGPGTRLLVL.

This clonotype has at least ten counts. The J gene is TRBJ2-7, the V gene TRBV7-9, with a possible D match to TRBD1 (5 bases). CDR3 length: 16 amino acids. CDR1 is SEHNR, CDR2 FQNEAQ, per germline (reference sequence). Between the trimmed V and J ends, which lost 7 bases and 3 bases, there was a span of 22 bases. The CDR3 nucleotides are TGTGCCAGCACCAGCCTCAAGGGGAAAGGGCGCTACGAGCAGTACTTC. It is translated as CASTSLKGKGRYEQYF.

This clonotype appeared many times. V is TRBV6-2 or TRBV6-3 and J is TRBJ1-1; tentative D call: TRBD1 (5 bases). This CDR3 has 14 amino acids. V was cut by 8 bases and J by 11 bases, with 24 bases left in between. Germline-derived CDR1 and CDR2 are MNHEY and SVGEGT. In DNA form, the CDR3 reads TGTGCCAGCTGTAATCCAGGGAGTAATCGATTCGCTTTCTTT. Translated, it gives CASCNPGSNRFAFF.

In its sample, this clonotype was seen many times. The chain has TRBV7-2 and TRBJ2-1; D might be TRBD1 (5 bases). The CDR3 runs 14 residues. Germline CDR1 and CDR2: SGHTA and FQGNSA. V was pared by 5 bases and J by 10 bases, with 18 bases between. This chain's CDR3 is CASSLGVGPREQFF. CDR3 nucleotide sequence: TGTGCCAGCAGCCTAGGGGTAGGGCCTCGGGAGCAGTTCTTC.

This clonotype was seen many times. The CDR3 DNA sequence: TGTGCCAGCAGCTTAGGGGGGGGAAACACTGAAGCTTTCTTT. Translation gives CASSLGGGNTEAFF. This chain uses TRBV7-2 with TRBJ1-1; TRBD1 is a possible D gene (5 bases). Germline CDR1 and CDR2: SGHTA and FQGNSA. The ends were cut back, 1 base at V and 2 bases at J, with 8 bases in the middle. The CDR3 consists of 14 residues.

The table lists this clonotype with many counts. The chain carries TRBV28 and TRBJ1-4, with 7 nucleotides matching TRBD1. This CDR3 region has 16 residues. Germline V gene data show CDR1 as MDHEN and CDR2 as SYDVKM. The ends lost 6 bases at V and 5 bases at J; junction bases unmatched: 12. The CDR3 loop is CASRPRPRGMNEKLFF. The DNA for the CDR3 is TGTGCCAGCAGGCCCAGGCCCAGGGGGATGAATGAAAAACTGTTTTTT.

This clonotype showed up many times. The genes are TRBV7-2 and TRBJ2-5, with 10 bases fitting TRBD2. The CDR3 totals 14 residues. Trimming at V came to 3 bases and at J to 5 bases, leaving 3 bases not matched to a gene. CDR1 SGHTA and CDR2 FQGNSA come from the germline V gene. The CDR3 nucleotides are TGTGCCAGCAGCTTCGGGACTAGCGTCGAGACCCAGTACTTC. Its protein product is CASSFGTSVETQYF. Together with reference TRBV7-2 and TRBJ2-5, the CDR3 gives the full variable domain: GAGVSQSPSNKVTEKGKDVELRCDPISGHTALYWYRQSLGQGLEFLIYFQGNSAPDKSGLPSDRFSAERTGGSVSTLTIQRTQQEDSAVYLCASSFGTSVETQYFGPGTRLLVL.

This clonotype was detected ten times or more. The gene calls are TRBV4-3 and TRBJ2-1; TRBD1 aligns across 9 bases. Trimming took 1 base from V and 10 from J; bases not matched to a gene: 20. Looked up from germline, CDR1 is LGHNA and CDR2 is YSLEER. CDR3 length equals 19 residues. The CDR3 sequence: CASSQVKNLGQGFFGEQFF. In DNA, the CDR3 is TGCGCCAGCAGCCAAGTGAAGAATCTCGGACAGGGGTTCTTTGGCGAGCAGTTCTTC.

The rearrangement uses TRBV28 and TRBJ2-3, with 13 bases matching TRBD2. J was trimmed by 6 bases and V by 5 bases; bases with no gene match: 17. The CDR3 has 19 residues. The V gene's germline CDR1 is MDHEN and CDR2 SYDVKM. As DNA, the CDR3 is TGTGCCAGCAGTCCGCAATCACATGGGACTAGCGGGACGGCGGATACGCAGTATTTT. It encodes CASSPQSHGTSGTADTQYF.

This clonotype was detected once. One end of the junction is discordant with germline, which a read error may explain. The chain couples TRBV7-2 to TRBJ2-5; D is ambiguous. The CDR3 extends over 14 amino acids. CDR1 and CDR2 (germline): SGHTA, FQGNSA. The CDR3 bases are TGTGCCAGCGGCTTGCTAGATCTCCAAGAGACCCAGTACTTC. Its protein is CASGLLDLQETQYF.

About this clonotype itself: At one of its ends the junction is not consistent with the germline gene, which may arise from a read error. This sequence joins TRBV28 and TRBJ2-7; 8 bases agree with TRBD1. The CDR3 extends over 15 amino acids. Germline V CDR1 and CDR2: MDHEN, SYDVKM. The CDR3 DNA reads as TGTGCCAGCAGTTTCAGGGGGCTCAGCTCCTACGAGCTGTACTTC. It translates to CASSFRGLSSYELYF.

In its sample, this clonotype was seen many times. This rearrangement joins TRBV7-2 to TRBJ2-3, with TRBD1 matching over 10 bases. Germline V gives CDR1 SGHTA, CDR2 FQGNSA. V shed 3 bases, J shed 4 bases, and the junction held 4 bases outside the gene matches. CDR3 length equals 15 residues. The CDR3 here is CASSLIGQGADTQYF. The CDR3 DNA follows: TGTGCCAGCAGCTTGATTGGACAGGGGGCAGATACGCAGTATTTT.

This clonotype was counted many times. The rearrangement uses TRBV28 and TRBJ1-5; 7 bases are shared with TRBD1. Germline V gene lookup returns CDR1 MDHEN and CDR2 SYDVKM. The CDR3 consists of 22 residues. The V segment lost 5 bases and the J segment 7 bases; nucleotides outside the gene matches: 32. The CDR3 is CASSQDRISNLKGYSIWQPQHF. As DNA, the CDR3 is TGTGCCAGCAGTCAGGACAGGATAAGCAACTTAAAAGGATACTCTATTTGGCAGCCCCAGCATTTT.

This clonotype was picked up many times. The chain recombines TRBV11-2 with TRBJ2-2; 9 nucleotides agree with TRBD2. The germline CDR1 and CDR2 sequences are SGHAT and FQNNGV. The V gene end was trimmed by 4 bases and the J gene end by 3 bases; junction bases not matched to a gene: 9. The CDR3 has 17 amino acids. The CDR3 DNA follows: TGTGCCAGCAGCTCCCGGGTATCTAGCGGGGACACCGGGGAGCTGTTTTTT. The encoded protein is CASSSRVSSGDTGELFF.

This clonotype was counted many times. V usage is TRBV6-2 or TRBV6-3 and J usage is TRBJ1-1; D possibly corresponds to TRBD1 (5 bases). Germline V lookup: CDR1 MNHEY, CDR2 SVGEGT. The CDR3 spans 19 residues. Trimming left V 0 bases short and J 1 base short, with 21 bases between. CDR3 region: CASSYSLGILGPKNTEAFF. CDR3 DNA: TGTGCCAGCAGTTACTCGTTGGGGATCCTGGGGCCAAAGAACACTGAAGCTTTCTTT.

The chain joins TRBV4-1 to TRBJ2-1; 11 bases agree with TRBD2. Germline CDR1 MGHRA, CDR2 YSYEKL. This CDR3 has 15 residues. V was clipped by 1 base and J by 7 bases; unmatched bases: 3. The CDR3 is CASSQGLAGRNEQFF. CDR3 sequence (DNA): TGCGCCAGCAGCCAAGGACTAGCGGGAAGGAATGAGCAGTTCTTC.

In this sample, this clonotype turned up many times. The chain couples TRBV10-3 to TRBJ1-4; 8 bases agree with TRBD1. The trim removed 5 bases at V and 8 bases at J, leaving 19 bases unmatched. This CDR3 is built from 18 residues. Per the germline V gene, CDR1 is ENHRY and CDR2 is SYGVKD. The CDR3 bases are TGTGCCATCAGTTCTCAACAATCCGGGACAGGAAAAGGGGAAAAACTGTTTTTT. It encodes CAISSQQSGTGKGEKLFF.

The V and J genes are TRBV9 and TRBJ1-6; D remains ambiguous. Trimming took off 0 bases at V and 8 bases at J, with 9 bases between the two ends. Germline V lookup: CDR1 SGDLS, CDR2 YYNGEE. The CDR3 consists of 14 residues. The CDR3 loop is CASSVERNDSPLHF. The CDR3 bases are TGTGCCAGCAGCGTAGAAAGAAACGATTCACCCCTCCACTTT.